The 30 T cell receptor beta chains listed next were all sequenced from one sample in a study of memory CD4+ T cells and cytomegalovirus serostatus. Sequencing used immunoSEQ multiplex PCR; TCRdb keeps in-frame clones, though not all of them. The sample contains some 39,000 clones, around 79% of which appear only once. The sort gate was single viable CD3+CD4+CD8-CD45RO+ cells for memory CD4+ T cells. The sequenced material came from memory CD4+ T cells from blood. Receptor source: an adult in good health and CMV-seronegative.

The chain uses TRBV4-2 and TRBJ1-4; D is undetermined. Per germline, CDR1 LGHNA and CDR2 YNFKEQ. This CDR3 region has 14 residues. Trimming left V 0 bases short and J 8 bases short, with 10 bases between. As DNA, the CDR3 is TGTGCCAGCAGCCAAGAAAGGAAGAAAGAAAAACTGTTTTTT. It encodes CASSQERKKEKLFF.

The chain couples TRBV10-3 to TRBJ2-5, with 9 bases that match TRBD1. The J call may be in error: the DNA end matches TRBJ2-7 better. Germline lookup yields CDR1 ENHRY and CDR2 SYGVKD. CDR3 length: 13 residues. In DNA form, the CDR3 reads TGTGCCATCGGGACAGGGATTAACTACGAGCAGTACTTC. Its protein is CAIGTGINYEQYF.

This clone has only one observation. This chain connects TRBV5-8 to TRBJ2-2, with D hard to call. Germline V gene data show CDR1 as SGHTS and CDR2 as YDEGEE. The CDR3 length is 16 residues. The ends were cut back, 1 base at V and 6 bases at J, with 16 bases in the middle. The DNA for the CDR3 is TGTGCCAGCAGCTTGATTCGGGTTCTCCTTTCCGGGGAGCTGTTTTTT. It encodes CASSLIRVLLSGELFF.

The V call is TRBV28, the J call TRBJ1-2; 7 bases agree with TRBD1. This CDR3 spans 14 amino acids. V trimming: 5 bases; J trimming: 3 bases; junction bases outside the gene matches: 6. CDR1 and CDR2 (germline): MDHEN, SYDVKM. CDR3 bases: TGTGCCAGCAGTCCGGGGACAGCGGACTATGGCTACACCTTC. It is translated as CASSPGTADYGYTF.

CDR3 DNA: TGTGCCAGCAGCTCCACGGGCCAGTATTATCAGCCCCAGCATTTT. Its translation is CASSSTGQYYQPQHF. The chain is built from TRBV11-1 and TRBJ1-5, with D uncertain. Per the germline V gene, CDR1 is SGHAT and CDR2 is FQDESV (reference sequence). The CDR3 extends over 15 amino acids. V dropped 4 bases and J dropped 5 bases, with 15 bases sitting between them.

V gene TRBV2 combines with J gene TRBJ2-6; D assignment may be TRBD1 or TRBD2 (5 bases each). Trimming stripped 6 bases from V and 3 bases from J, with 12 bases between. This CDR3 spans 15 amino acids. Germline values: CDR1 SNHLY, CDR2 FYNNEI. The chain's CDR3 is CASRGDARGANVLTF. DNA of the CDR3: TGTGCCAGCAGGGGGGACGCTCGTGGGGCCAACGTCCTGACTTTC.

This sequence joins TRBV7-2 and TRBJ2-3; D not resolved. There are 11 residues in the CDR3. V was clipped by 5 bases and J by 6 bases, with 6 bases between them. CDR1 is SGHTA, CDR2 FQGNSA, per germline. The CDR3 DNA sequence: TGTGCCAGCAGCCGGGCCGATACGCAGTATTTT. Encoded protein: CASSRADTQYF.

This chain connects TRBV6-6 to TRBJ2-7, with D tentatively TRBD2 (5 bases). CDR1 and CDR2 from the germline V gene are MNHNY and SVGAGI (reference sequence). Trimming pared 2 bases from V and 1 base from J, leaving 9 bases between. The CDR3 length is 14 residues. CDR3 in amino acids: CASSYKGGSYEQYF. In nucleotides, the CDR3 is TGTGCCAGCAGTTACAAGGGCGGGTCCTACGAGCAGTACTTC.

The V gene is TRBV6-1, the J gene TRBJ1-4, with D unclear. Trimming shortened V by 9 bases and J by 6 bases, and 11 bases separated the two germline ends. From germline, CDR1 is MNHNS and CDR2 SASEGT. The CDR3 has 12 amino acids. In DNA, the CDR3 is TGTGCCAGTCAGCCTCATGATGAAAAACTGTTTTTT. Protein sequence: CASQPHDEKLFF.

The CDR3 sequence: CASSQAKVQGDTQYF. The CDR3 region has the DNA TGCGCCAGCAGCCAAGCGAAGGTCCAGGGAGATACGCAGTATTTT. The V and J genes are TRBV4-3 and TRBJ2-3; possibly TRBD1 for D (5 bases). V lost 1 base and J lost 5, with 13 bases in between. This CDR3 region has 15 residues. Germline V gene data show CDR1 as LGHNA and CDR2 as YSLEER.

The CDR3 bases are TGTGCCACCAGCAGAGCAGGGGTCTATGGCTACACCTTC. Translated, it gives CATSRAGVYGYTF. The V gene is TRBV15, the J gene TRBJ1-2, with TRBD1 as a possible D gene (6 bases). Germline V lookup: CDR1 LNHNV, CDR2 YYDKDF (reference sequence). Trimming shortened V by 1 base and J by 4 bases, and 7 bases separated the two germline ends. The CDR3 spans 13 residues. Filled out from reference TRBV15 and TRBJ1-2, the complete variable domain reads DAMVIQNPRYQVTQFGKPVTLSCSQTLNHNVMYWYQQKSSQAPKLLFHYYDKDFNNEADTPDNFQSRRPNTSFCFLDIRSPGLGDTAMYLCATSRAGVYGYTFGSGTRLTVV.

The chain joins TRBV2 to TRBJ1-1, with D unresolved. V lost 6 bases and J 1 base, leaving 9 bases between the germline ends. The CDR3 is made up of 13 amino acids. Germline V lookup: CDR1 SNHLY, CDR2 FYNNEI. CDR3 protein: CASSRDSNTEAFF. The CDR3 DNA sequence: TGTGCCAGCAGCCGGGATTCGAACACTGAAGCTTTCTTT.

The gene calls are TRBV19 and TRBJ1-6; no clear D gene. The CDR3 consists of 14 residues. Trimming stripped 9 bases from V and 5 bases from J, with 14 bases between. Germline loops: CDR1 LNHDA, CDR2 SQIVND (reference sequence). Written as DNA, the CDR3 is TGTGCCAGCTCCCAGACACGAAATAATTCACCCCTCCACTTT. Protein: CASSQTRNNSPLHF.

The J gene is TRBJ1-1, the V gene TRBV15; TRBD1 aligns across 9 bases. Germline CDR1 is LNHNV and CDR2 is YYDKDF (reference sequence). This CDR3 spans 15 amino acids. V lost 9 bases to trimming and J lost 0 bases; unmatched junction nucleotides: 8. CDR3 residues: CATGQGGSMNTEAFF. CDR3 nucleotide sequence: TGTGCCACGGGACAGGGAGGGAGTATGAACACTGAAGCTTTCTTT.

This clone was found a few times. The CDR3 DNA sequence: TGTGCCAGCAGGGTTAACACCGGGGAGCTGTTTTTT. Translating it yields CASRVNTGELFF. The chain links TRBV2 to TRBJ2-2; D is unclear. V was cut by 6 bases and J by 2 bases, with 4 bases left in between. This CDR3 spans 12 amino acids. CDR1 is SNHLY, CDR2 FYNNEI, per germline.

This rearrangement joins TRBV5-1 to TRBJ2-7; D is ambiguous. CDR3 length: 20 residues. V dropped 5 bases and J dropped 1 base, with 31 bases sitting between them. CDR1 is SGHRS, CDR2 YFSETQ, per germline. The chain's CDR3 is CASSPKTRPAQNPFSYEQYF. CDR3 DNA: TGCGCCAGCAGTCCCAAAACGCGGCCGGCCCAAAACCCATTTTCCTACGAGCAGTACTTC.

The chain couples TRBV6-6 to TRBJ1-3; a weak D match, TRBD1 (5 bases). Trimming pared 7 bases from V and 6 bases from J, leaving 10 bases between. The germline V gene encodes CDR1 MNHNY and CDR2 SVGAGI (reference sequence). The CDR3 loop spans 12 amino acids. CDR3: CASMRQLNTIYF. In DNA, the CDR3 is TGTGCCAGCATGAGACAGTTAAACACCATATATTTT.

The genes are TRBV5-1 and TRBJ2-4; the match to TRBD2 covers 12 bases. Unmatched junction bases numbered 7, after V lost 4 bases and J lost 5 bases. The length of the CDR3 is 16 residues. Looked up from germline, CDR1 is SGHRS and CDR2 is YFSETQ. CDR3 residues: CASSKTSGGGENIQYF. The CDR3 DNA is TGCGCCAGCAGCAAGACTAGCGGGGGCGGGGAAAACATTCAGTACTTC.

The gene calls are TRBV19 and TRBJ1-6, with D perhaps TRBD1 (5 bases). Trimming removed 6 bases at V and 7 bases at J, with 19 bases between. This CDR3 has 16 residues. CDR1 LNHDA and CDR2 SQIVND come from the germline V gene (reference sequence). The CDR3 loop is CASSRNSGTENSPLHF. DNA of the CDR3: TGTGCCAGTAGCAGAAATTCCGGGACGGAAAATTCACCCCTCCACTTT.

The V call is TRBV11-3, the J call TRBJ1-6, with TRBD1 identical over 10 bases. CDR1 SGHNT and CDR2 YENEEA come from the germline V gene. CDR3 length: 18 residues. Trimming removed 3 bases from V and 0 bases from J; junction bases left unmatched: 5. The chain's CDR3 is CASSFGDRGSSYNSPLHF. The DNA for the CDR3 is TGTGCCAGCAGCTTCGGGGACAGGGGAAGCTCCTATAATTCACCCCTCCACTTT.

The chain recombines TRBV29-1 with TRBJ2-3; D gene uncertain. The V end lost 4 bases, the J end lost 3 bases, and 8 bases lay between the germline ends. This CDR3 has 12 amino acids. Germline assignment: CDR1 SQVTM and CDR2 ANQGSEA. CDR3 coding DNA: TGCAGCGTTGGAATCGAAACAGATACGCAGTATTTT. Translated: CSVGIETDTQYF.

V is TRBV5-4 and J is TRBJ1-6, with D maybe TRBD1 (5 bases). V gave up 4 bases and J gave up 0 bases, with 14 bases separating them. CDR1 SGHNT and CDR2 YYREEE come from the germline V gene (reference sequence). The CDR3 is 17 residues long. The CDR3 sequence: CASSGGRRTSYNSPLHF. DNA for the CDR3: TGTGCCAGCAGCGGGGGACGGCGAACCTCCTATAATTCACCCCTCCACTTT.

Worth noting for this clone: At one boundary the junction diverges from the germline segment, which might be a read error. V usage is TRBV7-2 and J usage is TRBJ1-2, with no clear D. The CDR3 is 12 amino acids. Germline V lookup: CDR1 SGHTA, CDR2 FQGNSA. The CDR3 loop reads CASSSFREETTF. The CDR3 DNA follows: TGTGCCAGCAGCTCATTTCGAGAGGAAACCACTTTC. Together with reference TRBV7-2 and TRBJ1-2, the CDR3 gives the full variable domain: GAGVSQSPSNKVTEKGKDVELRCDPISGHTALYWYRQSLGQGLEFLIYFQGNSAPDKSGLPSDRFSAERTGGSVSTLTIQRTQQEDSAVYLCASSSFREETTFGSGTRLTVV.

The chain recombines TRBV4-2 with TRBJ1-3, with a possible D match to TRBD1 (6 bases). This CDR3 comprises 15 residues. From germline, CDR1 is LGHNA and CDR2 YNFKEQ. V lost 0 bases and J lost 0, with 6 bases in between. The CDR3 sequence: CASSQEGASGNTIYF. The CDR3 nucleotides read TGTGCCAGCAGCCAAGAGGGGGCCTCTGGAAACACCATATATTTT.

The V call is TRBV4-3, the J call TRBJ1-1; D might be TRBD1 (5 bases). The CDR3 covers 14 residues. CDR1 and CDR2 from the germline V gene are LGHNA and YSLEER. The ends were cut back, 3 bases at V and 6 bases at J, with 14 bases in the middle. The CDR3 is CASSHRRLGPEAFF. The CDR3 coding sequence is TGCGCCAGCAGCCATAGGAGGTTGGGGCCTGAAGCTTTCTTT.

This chain joins TRBV5-4 and TRBJ2-5, with TRBD2 matching 11 bases. The germline gives CDR1 SGHNT, CDR2 YYREEE (reference sequence). CDR3 length equals 16 residues. V lost 4 bases and J lost 2; bases outside the gene matches: 7. For the CDR3, the DNA is TGTGCCAGCAGCAGCGGGACTAGCGGTATGCAAGAGACCCAGTACTTC. It yields the protein CASSSGTSGMQETQYF.

This chain uses TRBV7-8 with TRBJ1-3; the D is unclear. The V end was cut by 1 base, the J end by 0 bases, with 10 bases between. The CDR3 is made up of 16 amino acids. Looked up from germline, CDR1 is SGHVS and CDR2 is FQNEAQ. The CDR3 protein is CASSLERRTSGNTIYF. The CDR3 bases are TGTGCCAGCAGCTTAGAGAGACGTACCTCTGGAAACACCATATATTTT.

The chain combines TRBV7-2 with TRBJ2-2; D is unclear. The germline V gene encodes CDR1 SGHTA and CDR2 FQGNSA. The CDR3 length is 13 residues. The V end was cut by 5 bases, the J end by 0 bases, with 4 bases between. Here the CDR3 reads CASSPTNTGELFF. CDR3 DNA: TGTGCCAGCAGCCCTACGAACACCGGGGAGCTGTTTTTT. The full variable domain, with the rest looked up from reference TRBV7-2 and TRBJ2-2, is GAGVSQSPSNKVTEKGKDVELRCDPISGHTALYWYRQSLGQGLEFLIYFQGNSAPDKSGLPSDRFSAERTGGSVSTLTIQRTQQEDSAVYLCASSPTNTGELFFGEGSRLTVL.

The J gene is TRBJ1-4, the V gene TRBV9; the match to TRBD1 covers 10 bases. This CDR3 comprises 17 residues. J was trimmed by 0 bases and V by 3 bases; bases with no gene match: 5. CDR1 and CDR2 from the germline V gene are SGDLS and YYNGEE. The CDR3 region has the DNA TGTGCCAGCAGCGGCGGGACAGGGGCTGCAACTAATGAAAAACTGTTTTTT. This translates into CASSGGTGAATNEKLFF.

This clone was detected only a few times. This chain joins TRBV6-1 and TRBJ1-1, with 8 bases fitting TRBD1. The germline V gene has CDR1 MNHNS and CDR2 SASEGT. The J segment lost 5 bases and the V segment lost 6 bases, leaving 5 bases of the junction unmatched. This CDR3 is built from 13 residues. The CDR3 nucleotides are TGTGCCAGCAGCATAAGACAGGGGACTGAAGCTTTCTTT. Translated, it gives CASSIRQGTEAFF.